This T cell receptor beta chain was documented in a study of PD-L1 blockade in urothelial cancer. Background on the study: Men with urothelial cancer arising in the bladder made up most of the roughly 29 patients.

Between the trimmed V and J ends, which lost 3 bases and 1 base, there was a span of 16 bases. This CDR3 has 16 amino acids. Looked up from germline, CDR1 is SGHAT and CDR2 is FQDESV (reference sequence). Study-wide points: Below-median pretreatment blood TCR clonality was associated with improved progression-free and overall survival.

It was locally advanced or metastatic urothelial carcinoma that patients had. A note on this clone: What it binds is not known.

Method: immunoSEQ multiplex PCR; TCRdb's copy keeps in-frame clones and lacks some. Of 35,000 to 55,000 clones listed, 81% are singletons. This receptor was taken from a man in his sixties or seventies with urothelial cancer. The chain joins TRBV11-1 to TRBJ2-7; D remains ambiguous. This specimen was PBMCs, taken around atezolizumab (anti-PD-L1) treatment. In DNA form, the CDR3 reads TGTGCCAGCAGCTTTGATTCCCTACTCTCATCCTACGAGCAGTACTTC. It translates to CASSFDSLLSSYEQYF.